This T cell receptor (beta chain) comes out of a study of T cells in tuberculosis. V was shortened by 5 bases and J by 6 bases, with 8 bases between the two germline ends. Germline V lookup: CDR1 MDHEN, CDR2 SYDVKM. The length of the CDR3 is 11 residues. Sequencing was performed with immunoSEQ multiplex PCR; in TCRdb, only in-frame clones are kept and a portion is missing. Among some 23,000 clones listed, around nine tenths were seen once. This chain joins TRBV28 and TRBJ2-7; tentative D call: TRBD1 (6 bases). The receptor comes from a donor aged 10 to 29 with latent tuberculosis or without tuberculosis infection. Some clones in this sample may be carry-over from other donors' samples. Sequenced material: PBMCs. The CDR3 loop reads CASSDRSEQYF. CDR3 sequence (DNA): TGTGCCAGCAGTGACAGGTCCGAGCAGTACTTC.